The T cell receptor (beta chain) described here comes from a study of CD8 T cells in Susac syndrome. Regarding the study as a whole: As acknowledged by the study, its TCR sequencing and HLA analysis included a relatively small number of individuals.

The CDR3 sequence is 17 residues long. CDR1 is SGHVS, CDR2 FQNEAQ, per germline. V gave up 5 bases and J gave up 5 bases; unmatched junction bases: 15. About this clonotype itself: What it recognizes is unknown.

The T cells that were sequenced for TCR beta were CD8+ and CD4+ cells from blood. While CD8+ and CD4+ T cells were isolated negatively, TEMRA cells were enriched by FACS. An input of roughly 0.5 to 1 ug of RNA was subjected to reverse transcription using random hexamers. TCRdb used MiXCR to reprocess the immunoSEQ multiplex PCR reads, holding one entry per CDR3 protein. The sample lists approximately 120,000 distinct CDR3 sequences; over 90% were seen once. The chain combines TRBV7-8 with TRBJ2-3; 8 bases line up with TRBD2. The sequenced sample consisted of CD8+ T cells from PBMCs. The receptor comes from a human donor with multiple sclerosis. The CDR3 sequence: CASSHFLAGYEGDTQYF. The CDR3 DNA reads TGTGCCAGCAGCCATTTCTTAGCGGGGTATGAGGGAGATACGCAGTATTTT.